This T cell receptor (beta chain) was profiled in a study of T cell changes during pregnancy in multiple sclerosis. Only in-frame clones appear in the TCRdb table, and some are missing; sequencing was by immunoSEQ multiplex PCR. Found here are 90,000 to 150,000 clones, approximately 93% of them singletons; the top ten hold approximately 5.8%. The CDR3 runs 15 residues. CDR1 and CDR2 from the germline V gene are SSHAT and FNYEAQ (reference sequence). Trimming shortened V by 1 base and J by 5 bases, and 14 bases separated the two germline ends. The sequences come from peripheral blood, collected before pregnancy. The V call is TRBV7-7, the J call TRBJ2-5; D might be TRBD1 (5 bases). This TCR was recovered from a female donor with multiple sclerosis, enrolled in a pregnancy study. The CDR3 reads CASSLGSGRVETQYF. The DNA for the CDR3 is TGTGCCAGCAGCTTAGGGTCGGGCAGGGTGGAGACCCAGTACTTC.